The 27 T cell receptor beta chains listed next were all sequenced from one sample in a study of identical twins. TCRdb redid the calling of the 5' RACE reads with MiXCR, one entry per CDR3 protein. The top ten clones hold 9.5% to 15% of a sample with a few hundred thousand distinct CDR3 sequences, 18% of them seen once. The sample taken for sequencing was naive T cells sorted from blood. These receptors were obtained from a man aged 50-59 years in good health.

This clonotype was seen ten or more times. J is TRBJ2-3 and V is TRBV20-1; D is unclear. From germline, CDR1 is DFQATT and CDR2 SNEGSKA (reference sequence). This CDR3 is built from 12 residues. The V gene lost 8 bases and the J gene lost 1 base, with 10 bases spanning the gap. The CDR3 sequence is CSNLQGTDTQYF. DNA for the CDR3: TGCAGTAATCTTCAGGGCACAGATACGCAGTATTTT.

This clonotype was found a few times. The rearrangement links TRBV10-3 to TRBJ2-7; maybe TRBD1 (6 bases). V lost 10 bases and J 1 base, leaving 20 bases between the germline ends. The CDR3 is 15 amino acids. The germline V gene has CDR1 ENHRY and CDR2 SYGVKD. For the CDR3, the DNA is TGTGCCACCGGGTCGGAACAGGGTTTATCCTACGAGCAGTACTTC. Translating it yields CATGSEQGLSYEQYF.

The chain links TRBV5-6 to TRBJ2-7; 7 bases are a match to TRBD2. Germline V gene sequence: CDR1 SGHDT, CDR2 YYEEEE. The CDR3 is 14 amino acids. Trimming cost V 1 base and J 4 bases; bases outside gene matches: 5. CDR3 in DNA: TGTGCCAGCAGCTTGTGGCTAGCGGTGTACGAGCAGTACTTC. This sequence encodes CASSLWLAVYEQYF.

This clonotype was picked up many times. The CDR3 loop reads CASSLGPMNTGELFF. The DNA for the CDR3 is TGTGCCAGCAGCTTAGGGCCGATGAACACCGGGGAGCTGTTTTTT. The chain uses TRBV7-2 and TRBJ2-2; D not resolved. Trimming removed 1 base from V and 1 base from J, with 7 bases in between. In germline, CDR1 is SGHTA, CDR2 FQGNSA. The CDR3 consists of 15 residues.

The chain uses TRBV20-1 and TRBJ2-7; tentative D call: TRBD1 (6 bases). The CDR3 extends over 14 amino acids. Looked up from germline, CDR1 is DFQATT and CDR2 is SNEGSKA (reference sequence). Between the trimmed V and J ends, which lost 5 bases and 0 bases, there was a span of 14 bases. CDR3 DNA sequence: TGCAGTGCTGATAAACAGGGTAGCTCCTACGAGCAGTACTTC. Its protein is CSADKQGSSYEQYF.

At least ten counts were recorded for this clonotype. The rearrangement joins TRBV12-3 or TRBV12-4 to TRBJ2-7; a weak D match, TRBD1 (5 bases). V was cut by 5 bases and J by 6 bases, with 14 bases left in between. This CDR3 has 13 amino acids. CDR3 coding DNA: TGTGCCAGCAGTCCAGGACAAGCTGGCGAGCAGTACTTC. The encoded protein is CASSPGQAGEQYF.

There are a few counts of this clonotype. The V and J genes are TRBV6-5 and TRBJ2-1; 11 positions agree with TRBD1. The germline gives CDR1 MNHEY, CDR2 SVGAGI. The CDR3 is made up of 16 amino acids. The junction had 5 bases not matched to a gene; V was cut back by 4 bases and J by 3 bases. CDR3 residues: CASSSDRGLGYNEQFF. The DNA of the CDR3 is TGTGCCAGCAGTTCGGACAGGGGGCTTGGCTACAATGAGCAGTTCTTC.

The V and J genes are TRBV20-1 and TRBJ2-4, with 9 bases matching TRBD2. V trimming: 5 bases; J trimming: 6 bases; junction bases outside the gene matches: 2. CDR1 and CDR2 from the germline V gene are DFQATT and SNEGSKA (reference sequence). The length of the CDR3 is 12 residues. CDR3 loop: CSAGAGGNIQYF. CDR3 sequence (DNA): TGCAGTGCTGGAGCGGGGGGAAACATTCAGTACTTC.

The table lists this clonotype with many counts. The CDR3 nucleotides are TGTGCCAGCAGGGAAGCGTCGGGAGGGGAAGATACGCAGTATTTT. This codes for CASREASGGEDTQYF. The genes are TRBV12-3 or TRBV12-4 and TRBJ2-3, with 8 bases that match TRBD2. Losses at the gene ends were 6 bases for V and 5 bases for J; bases not matched to a gene: 10. The CDR3 length is 15 residues.

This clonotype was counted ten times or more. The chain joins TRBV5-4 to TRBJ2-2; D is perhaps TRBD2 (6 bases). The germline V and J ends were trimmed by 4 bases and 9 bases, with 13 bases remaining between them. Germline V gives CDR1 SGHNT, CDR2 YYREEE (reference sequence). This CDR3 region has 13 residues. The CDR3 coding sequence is TGTGCCAGCAGCCCGGGACTTGTCAGGGAGCTGTTTTTT. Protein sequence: CASSPGLVRELFF.

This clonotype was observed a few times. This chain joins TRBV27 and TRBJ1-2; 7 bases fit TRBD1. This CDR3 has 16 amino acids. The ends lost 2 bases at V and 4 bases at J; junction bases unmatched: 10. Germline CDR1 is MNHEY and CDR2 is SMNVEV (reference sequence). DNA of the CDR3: TGTGCCAGCAGTTTAGAACGGGACAGAGCTGGCTATGGCTACACCTTC. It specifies CASSLERDRAGYGYTF.

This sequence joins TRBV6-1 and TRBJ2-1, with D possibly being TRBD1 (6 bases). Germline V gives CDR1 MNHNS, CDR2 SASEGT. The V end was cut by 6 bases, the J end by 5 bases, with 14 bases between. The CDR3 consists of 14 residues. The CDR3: CASSKTGNNNEQFF. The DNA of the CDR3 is TGTGCCAGCAGCAAGACAGGTAACAACAATGAGCAGTTCTTC.

Written as DNA, the CDR3 is TGTGCCAGCAGTTTATGGGAGGACTCAGGAAACACCATATATTTT. Encoded protein: CASSLWEDSGNTIYF. This chain connects TRBV12-3 or TRBV12-4 to TRBJ1-3; D ambiguous. The CDR3 consists of 15 residues. Trimming removed 2 bases at V and 4 bases at J, with 12 bases between.

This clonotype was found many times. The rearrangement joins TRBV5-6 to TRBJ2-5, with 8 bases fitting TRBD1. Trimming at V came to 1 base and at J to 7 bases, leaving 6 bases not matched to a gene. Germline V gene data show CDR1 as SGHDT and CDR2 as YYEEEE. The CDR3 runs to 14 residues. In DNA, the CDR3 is TGTGCCAGCAGCTTGCAGGACAGGGTCTGGACCCAGTACTTC. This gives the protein CASSLQDRVWTQYF.

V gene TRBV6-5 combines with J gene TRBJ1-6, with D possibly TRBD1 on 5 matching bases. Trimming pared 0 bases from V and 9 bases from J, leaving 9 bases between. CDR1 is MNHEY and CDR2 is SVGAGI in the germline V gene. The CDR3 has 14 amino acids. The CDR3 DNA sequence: TGTGCCAGCAGTTACTCGCAGGGAAGTTCACCCCTCCACTTT. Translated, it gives CASSYSQGSSPLHF.

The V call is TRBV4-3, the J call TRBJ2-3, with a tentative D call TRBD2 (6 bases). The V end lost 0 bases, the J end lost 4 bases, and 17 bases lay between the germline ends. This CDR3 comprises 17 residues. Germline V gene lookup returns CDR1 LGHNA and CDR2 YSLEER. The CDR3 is CASSQDPAGGRADTQYF. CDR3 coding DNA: TGCGCCAGCAGCCAAGATCCGGCCGGGGGTAGGGCAGATACGCAGTATTTT.

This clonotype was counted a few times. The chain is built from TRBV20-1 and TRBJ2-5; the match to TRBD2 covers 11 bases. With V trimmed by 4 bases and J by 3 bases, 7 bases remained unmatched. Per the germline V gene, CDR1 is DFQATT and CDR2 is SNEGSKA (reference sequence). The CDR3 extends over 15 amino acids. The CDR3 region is CSAIRLAGTEETQYF. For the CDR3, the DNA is TGCAGTGCTATACGACTAGCGGGAACGGAAGAGACCCAGTACTTC.

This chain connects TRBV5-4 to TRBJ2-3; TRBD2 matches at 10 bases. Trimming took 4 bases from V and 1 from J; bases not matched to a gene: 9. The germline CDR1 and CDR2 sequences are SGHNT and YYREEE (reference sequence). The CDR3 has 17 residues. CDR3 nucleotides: TGTGCCAGCAGCGGACTAGCGGCCCAACACCGCACAGATACGCAGTATTTT. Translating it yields CASSGLAAQHRTDTQYF.

CDR3 in DNA: TGTGCCAGCAGTTTACTCGGCCCCCGCGGAGGAGAGACCCAGTACTTC. It yields the protein CASSLLGPRGGETQYF. The rearrangement links TRBV27 to TRBJ2-5, with D possibly matching TRBD2 (5 bases). The V gene lost 2 bases and the J gene lost 4 bases, with 17 bases spanning the gap. The CDR3 is made up of 16 amino acids. Germline V lookup: CDR1 MNHEY, CDR2 SMNVEV (reference sequence).

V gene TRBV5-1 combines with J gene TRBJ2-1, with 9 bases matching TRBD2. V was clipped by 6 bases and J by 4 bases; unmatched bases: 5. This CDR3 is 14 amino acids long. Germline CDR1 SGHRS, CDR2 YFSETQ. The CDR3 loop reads CASTLAGLYNEQFF. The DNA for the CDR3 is TGCGCCAGCACCCTAGCGGGATTATACAATGAGCAGTTCTTC.

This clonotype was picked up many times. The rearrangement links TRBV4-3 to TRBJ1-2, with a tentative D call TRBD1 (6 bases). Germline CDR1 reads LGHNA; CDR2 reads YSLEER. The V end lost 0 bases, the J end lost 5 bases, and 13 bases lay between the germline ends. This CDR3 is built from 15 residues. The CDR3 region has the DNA TGCGCCAGCAGCCAAGAAGAGGGGGTTCAGTATGGCTACACCTTC. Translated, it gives CASSQEEGVQYGYTF.

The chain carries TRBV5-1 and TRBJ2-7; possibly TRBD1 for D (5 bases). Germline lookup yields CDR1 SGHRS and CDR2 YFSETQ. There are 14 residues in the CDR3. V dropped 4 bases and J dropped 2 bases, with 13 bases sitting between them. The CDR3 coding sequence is TGCGCCAGCAGCGAAACAGGTCCTACCTACGAGCAGTACTTC. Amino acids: CASSETGPTYEQYF.

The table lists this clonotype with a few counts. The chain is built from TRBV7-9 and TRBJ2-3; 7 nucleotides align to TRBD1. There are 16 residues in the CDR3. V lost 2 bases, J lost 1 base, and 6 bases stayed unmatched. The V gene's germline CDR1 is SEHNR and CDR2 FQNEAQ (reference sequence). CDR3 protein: CASSLLTGSGTDTQYF. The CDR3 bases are TGTGCCAGCAGCTTATTGACAGGGTCGGGCACAGATACGCAGTATTTT.

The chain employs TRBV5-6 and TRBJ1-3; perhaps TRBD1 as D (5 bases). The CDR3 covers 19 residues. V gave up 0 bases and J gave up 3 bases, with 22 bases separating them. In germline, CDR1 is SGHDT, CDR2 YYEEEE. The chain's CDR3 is CASSLAQGRGSWVGNTIYF. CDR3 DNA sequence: TGTGCCAGCAGCTTGGCCCAGGGACGCGGATCATGGGTTGGAAACACCATATATTTT.

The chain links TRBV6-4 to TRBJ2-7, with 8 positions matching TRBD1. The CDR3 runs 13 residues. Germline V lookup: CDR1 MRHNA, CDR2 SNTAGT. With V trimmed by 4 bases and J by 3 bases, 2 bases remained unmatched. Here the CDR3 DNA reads TGTGCCAGCAGTGTACAGGGGGGCTACGAGCAGTACTTC. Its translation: CASSVQGGYEQYF.

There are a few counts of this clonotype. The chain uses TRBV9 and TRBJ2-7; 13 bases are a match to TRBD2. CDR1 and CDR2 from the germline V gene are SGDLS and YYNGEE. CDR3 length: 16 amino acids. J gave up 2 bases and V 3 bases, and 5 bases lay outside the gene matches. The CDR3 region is CASSGGTSGTAYEQYF. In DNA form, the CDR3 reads TGTGCCAGCAGCGGAGGGACTAGCGGGACGGCCTACGAGCAGTACTTC.

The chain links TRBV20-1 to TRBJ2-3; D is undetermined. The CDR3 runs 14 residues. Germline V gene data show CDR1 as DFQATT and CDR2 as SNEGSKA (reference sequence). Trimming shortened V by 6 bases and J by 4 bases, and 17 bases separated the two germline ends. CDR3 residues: CSAHGSGFPDTQYF. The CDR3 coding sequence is TGCAGTGCCCACGGAAGTGGGTTCCCAGATACGCAGTATTTT.